The next 9 T cell receptor beta chains were all read from a single sample in a study of blood T cell repertoires in COVID-19. The data were produced by immunoSEQ multiplex PCR, yet TCRdb's version contains in-frame clones alone and is incomplete. The sample has under 150,000 clones, 70% to 90% seen once. Sequenced sample: peripheral blood. The receptor set was obtained from a man between 40 and 49 years old with acute or convalescent COVID-19.

This clone showed up just once. The genes are TRBV5-1 and TRBJ2-3, with 7 bases identical to TRBD1. The V gene's germline CDR1 is SGHRS and CDR2 YFSETQ. The CDR3 consists of 15 residues. Germline trimming cut 4 bases from V and 2 bases from J; bases unmatched to any gene: 7. CDR3 DNA sequence: TGCGCCAGCAGCCCTCTAGGACAGGTCACAGATACGCAGTATTTT. It yields the protein CASSPLGQVTDTQYF.

This clone was counted a single time. J is TRBJ1-6 and V is TRBV19; TRBD1 agrees at 9 bases. CDR3 length: 17 residues. V trimming: 3 bases; J trimming: 8 bases; junction bases outside the gene matches: 11. Per germline, CDR1 LNHDA and CDR2 SQIVND (reference sequence). This CDR3 is CASSISGTGRGYSPLHF. The CDR3 DNA is TGTGCCAGTAGTATTTCCGGGACAGGGAGGGGTTATTCACCCCTCCACTTT.

In its sample, this clone was seen many times. The chain employs TRBV7-2 and TRBJ2-3, with TRBD2 identical over 15 bases. The CDR3 length is 18 residues. Germline values: CDR1 SGHTA, CDR2 FQGNSA. The trim removed 5 bases at V and 3 bases at J, leaving 9 bases unmatched. This CDR3 is CASSLGLAGGLWTDTQYF. DNA of the CDR3: TGTGCCAGCAGCCTAGGACTAGCGGGGGGGCTTTGGACAGATACGCAGTATTTT. Full variable domain (rest looked up from reference TRBV7-2 and TRBJ2-3): GAGVSQSPSNKVTEKGKDVELRCDPISGHTALYWYRQSLGQGLEFLIYFQGNSAPDKSGLPSDRFSAERTGGSVSTLTIQRTQQEDSAVYLCASSLGLAGGLWTDTQYFGPGTRLTVL.

This chain links TRBV18 with TRBJ2-1, with D unresolved. Germline V CDR1 and CDR2: KGHSH, LQKENI. V was shortened by 3 bases and J by 4 bases, with 16 bases between the two germline ends. The CDR3 totals 16 residues. CDR3 DNA sequence: TGTGCCAGCTCACCTCTTCGGGTCCGTGGGTACAATGAGCAGTTCTTC. Translation: CASSPLRVRGYNEQFF.

The chain is built from TRBV11-2 and TRBJ2-3, with 11 bases fitting TRBD2. Germline assignment: CDR1 SGHAT and CDR2 FQNNGV. V lost 5 bases, J lost 1 base, and 2 bases stayed unmatched. There are 15 residues in the CDR3. The CDR3 coding sequence is TGTGCCAGCAGCCAACTAGCGGGGGGCACAGATACGCAGTATTTT. It yields the protein CASSQLAGGTDTQYF.

The V gene is TRBV25-1, the J gene TRBJ2-5; TRBD1 matches 10 bases. Germline values: CDR1 MGHDK, CDR2 SYGVNS. The CDR3 contains 14 residues. The ends lost 3 bases at V and 8 bases at J; junction bases unmatched: 6. CDR3 nucleotide sequence: TGTGCCAGCAGTGATCCGGGACAGGGGAAAACCCAGTACTTC. As protein: CASSDPGQGKTQYF. The full variable domain, with the rest looked up from reference TRBV25-1 and TRBJ2-5, is EADIYQTPRYLVIGTGKKITLECSQTMGHDKMYWYQQDPGMELHLIHYSYGVNSTEKGDLSSESTVSRIRTEHFPLTLESARPSHTSQYLCASSDPGQGKTQYFGPGTRLLVL.

The chain couples TRBV9 to TRBJ2-7, with TRBD1 matching 8 bases. Germline CDR1 is SGDLS and CDR2 is YYNGEE. V was clipped by 4 bases and J by 3 bases; unmatched bases: 6. CDR3 size: 14 residues. CDR3 bases: TGTGCCAGCAGCCGGACAGGGTTAGGCTACGAGCAGTACTTC. Amino acid sequence: CASSRTGLGYEQYF.

This clone was seen only a few times. This chain uses TRBV7-2 with TRBJ2-7; TRBD1 agrees at 8 bases. The germline CDR1 and CDR2 sequences are SGHTA and FQGNSA. CDR3 length: 15 residues. J lost 7 bases, V lost 5 bases, and 13 bases had no gene match. The CDR3: CASSRAGTGPGEQYF. In nucleotides, the CDR3 is TGTGCCAGCAGCCGTGCCGGGACAGGCCCTGGGGAGCAGTACTTC.

The CDR3 region has the DNA TGTGCCAGTAGTCTAAGGAAGACAGGGGCTCAGCCCCAGCATTTT. This translates into CASSLRKTGAQPQHF. The chain recombines TRBV19 with TRBJ1-5; 8 nucleotides line up with TRBD1. With V trimmed by 5 bases and J by 6 bases, 9 bases remained unmatched. The CDR3 has 15 residues. Germline CDR1 LNHDA, CDR2 SQIVND (reference sequence).